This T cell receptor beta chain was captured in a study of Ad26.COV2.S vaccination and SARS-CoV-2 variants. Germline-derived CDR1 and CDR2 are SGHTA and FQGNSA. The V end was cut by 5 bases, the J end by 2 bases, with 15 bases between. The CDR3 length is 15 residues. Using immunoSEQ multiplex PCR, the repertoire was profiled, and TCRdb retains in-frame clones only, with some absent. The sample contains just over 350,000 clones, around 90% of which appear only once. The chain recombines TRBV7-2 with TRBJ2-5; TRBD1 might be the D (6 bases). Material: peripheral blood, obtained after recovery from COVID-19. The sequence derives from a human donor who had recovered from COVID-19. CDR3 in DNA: TGTGCCAGCAGCGCGTCGGGACAAAGACAAGAGACCCAGTACTTC. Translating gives CASSASGQRQETQYF.